Listed below are T cell receptor beta chains from one sample, sequenced in a study of beta chain features in type 1 diabetes. Profiled with immunoSEQ multiplex PCR; TCRdb holds only in-frame clones, not every one. Found here are tens of thousands of clones, roughly a third of them singletons; the top ten hold about 0.48%. The specimen was stem cell memory CD4+ T cells from blood. The origin of the receptors is a woman under 30 in good health. The CDR3 runs from the conserved cysteine through the conserved F or W. The D gene is left open where the match is weak. Expanded clones get a size class; other rows say once, few or many, or leave the size out.

clone_size: .; d_call: .; j_call: TRBJ1-2; v_call: TRBV18; cdr3_nt: TGTGCCAGCTCACCACTGGGGGGATCGGATGGCTACACCTTC; cdr3_aa: CASSPLGGSDGYTF
clone_size: .; d_call: .; j_call: TRBJ1-6; v_call: TRBV18; cdr3_nt: TGTGCCAGCTCACTGGGCCCCCGGGGGAATTCACCCCTCCACTTT; cdr3_aa: CASSLGPRGNSPLHF
clone_size: .; d_call: TRBD2; j_call: TRBJ2-1; v_call: TRBV11-2; cdr3_nt: TGTGCCAGCAGCTTATCTCCTAGCGGGAGTTTTTCCTACAATGAGCAGTTCTTC; cdr3_aa: CASSLSPSGSFSYNEQFF
clone_size: .; d_call: TRBD2; j_call: TRBJ2-3; v_call: TRBV6-6; cdr3_nt: TGTGCCAGCAGTTACCCGGGCGGGGGGGCCACAGATACGCAGTATTTT; cdr3_aa: CASSYPGGGATDTQYF
clone_size: .; d_call: TRBD2; j_call: TRBJ2-7; v_call: TRBV11-2; cdr3_nt: TGTGCCAGCAGCTTCGCGGGGGGCGCGGGGGAGCAGTACTTC; cdr3_aa: CASSFAGGAGEQYF
clone_size: once; d_call: .; j_call: TRBJ1-1; v_call: TRBV10-3; cdr3_nt: TGTGCCATCAGTGAGCCCATCCTGCCTAGGACTGAAGCTTTCTTT; cdr3_aa: CAISEPILPRTEAFF
clone_size: .; d_call: TRBD2; j_call: TRBJ2-1; v_call: TRBV10-3; cdr3_nt: TGTGCCATCAGTGAGTCGACGGGGGGGCCTCTCAATGAGCAGTTCTTC; cdr3_aa: CAISESTGGPLNEQFF
clone_size: few; d_call: TRBD1; j_call: TRBJ2-3; v_call: TRBV9; cdr3_nt: TGTGCCAGCAGCGTCGCGACAGGGGGGGGCGCAGATACGCAGTATTTT; cdr3_aa: CASSVATGGGADTQYF
clone_size: few; d_call: TRBD1; j_call: TRBJ2-1; v_call: TRBV6-6; cdr3_nt: TGTGCCAGCAGTTACGACAGGGGGGTTTTCAATGAGCAGTTCTTC; cdr3_aa: CASSYDRGVFNEQFF
clone_size: .; d_call: TRBD1; j_call: TRBJ1-1; v_call: TRBV2; cdr3_nt: TGTGCCAGCAGTGGGGACAGGTGGCCCGATATGAACACTGAAGCTTTCTTT; cdr3_aa: CASSGDRWPDMNTEAFF
clone_size: .; d_call: .; j_call: TRBJ2-1; v_call: TRBV5-1; cdr3_nt: TGCGCCAGCAGCTTGGACTACTCCTCCTACAATGAGCAGTTCTTC; cdr3_aa: CASSLDYSSYNEQFF
clone_size: few; d_call: .; j_call: TRBJ2-7; v_call: TRBV5-6; cdr3_nt: TGTGCCAGCAGCCTCAGGGATTACGAGCAGTACTTC; cdr3_aa: CASSLRDYEQYF
clone_size: few; d_call: TRBD1; j_call: TRBJ2-7; v_call: TRBV19; cdr3_nt: TGTGCCAGTAGTATAGACAGGGGGCGCGAGCAGTACTTC; cdr3_aa: CASSIDRGREQYF
clone_size: few; d_call: TRBD1; j_call: TRBJ2-7; v_call: TRBV19; cdr3_nt: TGTGCCAGTAGTCCCAGGACAGGGGCCGACGAGCAGTACTTC; cdr3_aa: CASSPRTGADEQYF
clone_size: few; d_call: TRBD2; j_call: TRBJ2-7; v_call: TRBV4-1; cdr3_nt: TGCGCCAGCAGCCAAGAATTAGCGGGGCCCTGGGAGCAGTACTTC; cdr3_aa: CASSQELAGPWEQYF
clone_size: few; d_call: .; j_call: TRBJ1-2; v_call: TRBV30; cdr3_nt: TGTGCCTGGAGTCACGACAGCACAGGCCGCTATGGCTACACCTTC; cdr3_aa: CAWSHDSTGRYGYTF
clone_size: few; d_call: TRBD1; j_call: TRBJ2-6; v_call: TRBV11-2; cdr3_nt: TGTGCCAGCAGCTTAGATGGGACAGCGAGATCTGGGGCCAACGTCCTGACTTTC; cdr3_aa: CASSLDGTARSGANVLTF
clone_size: .; d_call: .; j_call: TRBJ1-1; v_call: TRBV6-5; cdr3_nt: TGTGCCAGCAGGAACAGGGTTGCCGCTTTCTTT; cdr3_aa: CASRNRVAAFF
clone_size: few; d_call: TRBD1; j_call: TRBJ1-1; v_call: TRBV2; cdr3_nt: TGTGCCAGCAGAAGCCGGGACAGGGGTGCAGCTTTCTTT; cdr3_aa: CASRSRDRGAAFF
clone_size: .; d_call: .; j_call: TRBJ1-6; v_call: TRBV28; cdr3_nt: TGTGCCAGCAGTCCCCGACAGCATGATTCACTCCTCCACTTT; cdr3_aa: CASSPRQHDSLLHF
clone_size: .; d_call: .; j_call: TRBJ2-3; v_call: TRBV7-9; cdr3_nt: TGTGCCAGCAGCTTAGTCCGCGGGGGCACAGATACGCAGTATTTT; cdr3_aa: CASSLVRGGTDTQYF
clone_size: few; d_call: .; j_call: TRBJ2-3; v_call: TRBV9; cdr3_nt: TGTGCCAGCAGCGTAGATGGTAGAGGAGATACGCAGTATTTT; cdr3_aa: CASSVDGRGDTQYF
clone_size: few; d_call: .; j_call: TRBJ1-2; v_call: TRBV5-4; cdr3_nt: TGTGCCAGCGGCTTACAGGGATCGGGAGGCTACACCTTC; cdr3_aa: CASGLQGSGGYTF
clone_size: .; d_call: .; j_call: TRBJ2-5; v_call: TRBV18; cdr3_nt: TGTGCCAGCTCAGCCACCGTAGGGGACCAAGAGACCCAGTACTTC; cdr3_aa: CASSATVGDQETQYF
clone_size: few; d_call: .; j_call: TRBJ2-3; v_call: TRBV4-2; cdr3_nt: TGTGCCAGCAGCTACAGCCGGGGGATCACAGATACGCAGTATTTT; cdr3_aa: CASSYSRGITDTQYF
clone_size: few; d_call: .; j_call: TRBJ2-3; v_call: TRBV11-2; cdr3_nt: TGTGCCAGCAGCCAACGGGGAGATACGCAGTATTTT; cdr3_aa: CASSQRGDTQYF
clone_size: .; d_call: TRBD1; j_call: TRBJ2-3; v_call: TRBV4-3; cdr3_nt: TGCGCCAGCAGCTCCGGGACAGGGGACGGAGATACGCAGTATTTT; cdr3_aa: CASSSGTGDGDTQYF
clone_size: few; d_call: TRBD1; j_call: TRBJ1-1; v_call: TRBV29-1; cdr3_nt: TGCAGCGTTGCGGGGAGGGGACAGGGGGCCACTGAAGCTTTCTTT; cdr3_aa: CSVAGRGQGATEAFF
clone_size: once; d_call: TRBD1; j_call: TRBJ1-1; v_call: TRBV5-1; cdr3_nt: TGCGCCAGCAGCTTGGGGCTGGACAGGTACACTGAAGCTTTCTTT; cdr3_aa: CASSLGLDRYTEAFF
clone_size: .; d_call: TRBD2; j_call: TRBJ2-1; v_call: TRBV12-5; cdr3_nt: TGTGCTAGTGGTTTTGGGACTAGCATCAATGAGCAGTTCTTC; cdr3_aa: CASGFGTSINEQFF
clone_size: .; d_call: TRBD2; j_call: TRBJ2-3; v_call: TRBV5-1; cdr3_nt: TGCGCCAGCAGCCCCGGGGGGGGCTGGGGCACAGATACGCAGTATTTT; cdr3_aa: CASSPGGGWGTDTQYF
clone_size: few; d_call: .; j_call: TRBJ1-5; v_call: TRBV19; cdr3_nt: TGTGCCAGTAGTCTCAGACAGTTCGGCAATCAGCCCCAGCATTTT; cdr3_aa: CASSLRQFGNQPQHF
clone_size: .; d_call: .; j_call: TRBJ1-2; v_call: TRBV14; cdr3_nt: TGTGCCAGCAGCCAAGATCGATTGGGCAATGGCTACACCTTC; cdr3_aa: CASSQDRLGNGYTF
clone_size: .; d_call: .; j_call: TRBJ2-7; v_call: TRBV20-1; cdr3_nt: TGCAGTGCTAGTCAGGGAGGCGAGCAGTACTTC; cdr3_aa: CSASQGGEQYF
clone_size: .; d_call: .; j_call: TRBJ2-1; v_call: TRBV5-4; cdr3_nt: TGTGCCAGCAGCCTGGATAACAATGAGCAGTTCTTC; cdr3_aa: CASSLDNNEQFF
clone_size: few; d_call: TRBD1; j_call: TRBJ1-2; v_call: TRBV18; cdr3_nt: TGTGCCAGCTCAGGGGGCCTCAGGGGGAATGGCTACACCTTC; cdr3_aa: CASSGGLRGNGYTF
clone_size: .; d_call: .; j_call: TRBJ2-5; v_call: TRBV29-1; cdr3_nt: TGCAGCGTTGAGGGGGCGGGGGAAGAGACCCAGTACTTC; cdr3_aa: CSVEGAGEETQYF
clone_size: .; d_call: TRBD2; j_call: TRBJ2-1; v_call: TRBV19; cdr3_nt: TGTGCCAGTAGCCCCACTAGCGTCCCCATGCAGTTCTTC; cdr3_aa: CASSPTSVPMQFF
clone_size: once; d_call: TRBD2; j_call: TRBJ2-2; v_call: TRBV6-5; cdr3_nt: TGTGCCAGCAGTCCGTCGGGGGGGCAGTGGGGGGAGCTGTTTTTT; cdr3_aa: CASSPSGGQWGELFF
clone_size: .; d_call: TRBD1; j_call: TRBJ1-2; v_call: TRBV2; cdr3_nt: TGTGCCAGCAGTCCGGACAGGTCCTACTATGGCTACACCTTC; cdr3_aa: CASSPDRSYYGYTF
clone_size: .; d_call: TRBD2; j_call: TRBJ2-1; v_call: TRBV27; cdr3_nt: TGTGCCAGCAGTCTTACAACTAGCGGGAGGGTGAACAATGAGCAGTTCTTC; cdr3_aa: CASSLTTSGRVNNEQFF
clone_size: few; d_call: .; j_call: TRBJ2-4; v_call: TRBV4-1; cdr3_nt: TGCGCCAGCAGCCAAGCCCTAATACAGGAAATTCAGTACTTC; cdr3_aa: CASSQALIQEIQYF
clone_size: .; d_call: .; j_call: TRBJ1-3; v_call: TRBV6-5; cdr3_nt: TGTGCCAGCGCGAGATTAGGAGGCTCTGGAAACACCATATATTTT; cdr3_aa: CASARLGGSGNTIYF
clone_size: once; d_call: TRBD1; j_call: TRBJ2-7; v_call: TRBV9; cdr3_nt: TGTGCCAGCAGCGTAGGAGTTGGGGGGGGGACAGGGATCTACGAGCAGTACTTC; cdr3_aa: CASSVGVGGGTGIYEQYF
clone_size: .; d_call: .; j_call: TRBJ2-2; v_call: TRBV4-2; cdr3_nt: TGTGCCAGCAGCCAAGCTCAGGGGTCGGCCACCGGGGAGCTGTTTTTT; cdr3_aa: CASSQAQGSATGELFF
clone_size: .; d_call: .; j_call: TRBJ2-1; v_call: TRBV5-1; cdr3_nt: TGCGCCAGCAGCTTGGCGACTAGCAATGAGCAGTTCTTC; cdr3_aa: CASSLATSNEQFF
clone_size: .; d_call: .; j_call: TRBJ2-3; v_call: TRBV2; cdr3_nt: TGTGCCAGCAGTTCGAGCACAGATACGCAGTATTTT; cdr3_aa: CASSSSTDTQYF
clone_size: .; d_call: .; j_call: TRBJ2-7; v_call: TRBV18; cdr3_nt: TGTGCCAGCTCCGAAGGGGGTATGGGGTACGAGCAGTACTTC; cdr3_aa: CASSEGGMGYEQYF
clone_size: few; d_call: TRBD1; j_call: TRBJ2-7; v_call: TRBV11-1; cdr3_nt: TGTGCCAGCAGCTTATGGGGACAGGGCTCCTACGAGCAGTACTTC; cdr3_aa: CASSLWGQGSYEQYF
clone_size: .; d_call: .; j_call: TRBJ1-2; v_call: TRBV4-2; cdr3_nt: TGTGCCGGCAGCTCGGTCGGGGGGAATGCCTATGGCTACACCTTC; cdr3_aa: CAGSSVGGNAYGYTF
clone_size: .; d_call: TRBD1; j_call: TRBJ2-5; v_call: TRBV19; cdr3_nt: TGTGCCAGTAGCCCCACCTGGACAGGGGCAAAAGAGACCCAGTACTTC; cdr3_aa: CASSPTWTGAKETQYF
clone_size: few; d_call: .; j_call: TRBJ2-7; v_call: TRBV7-3; cdr3_nt: TGTGCCAGCAGCTTCGGGGAGCAGTACTTC; cdr3_aa: CASSFGEQYF
clone_size: few; d_call: TRBD1; j_call: TRBJ1-5; v_call: TRBV18; cdr3_nt: TGTGCCAGCTCACTGGCGCCCGTTTGGACAGGGTCGGGTTGGGGCAATCAGCCCCAGCATTTT; cdr3_aa: CASSLAPVWTGSGWGNQPQHF
clone_size: few; d_call: TRBD1; j_call: TRBJ2-7; v_call: TRBV19; cdr3_nt: TGTGCCAGTAGTCCGCGCAGGGGGTACTCCTACGAGCAGTACTTC; cdr3_aa: CASSPRRGYSYEQYF
clone_size: .; d_call: TRBD1; j_call: TRBJ1-3; v_call: TRBV30; cdr3_nt: TGTGCCTGGAGTCCGACAGGGGCTGGAAACACCATATATTTT; cdr3_aa: CAWSPTGAGNTIYF
clone_size: few; d_call: .; j_call: TRBJ1-1; v_call: TRBV29-1; cdr3_nt: TGCAGCGTTGAAAAGCAGAACACTGAAGCTTTCTTT; cdr3_aa: CSVEKQNTEAFF
clone_size: .; d_call: .; j_call: TRBJ2-1; v_call: TRBV20-1; cdr3_nt: TGCAGTGCCCTGCGAGATGAGCAGTTCTTC; cdr3_aa: CSALRDEQFF
clone_size: .; d_call: .; j_call: TRBJ2-1; v_call: TRBV15; cdr3_nt: TGTGCCACCAGCAGGGACATCACCATGTCTGCTGAGCAGTTCTTC; cdr3_aa: CATSRDITMSAEQFF
clone_size: .; d_call: .; j_call: TRBJ2-5; v_call: TRBV6-6; cdr3_nt: TGTGCCAGCAGTTACTCGAACGGAAGAGGAGGAGAGACCCAGTACTTC; cdr3_aa: CASSYSNGRGGETQYF
clone_size: few; d_call: TRBD1; j_call: TRBJ1-3; v_call: TRBV11-2; cdr3_nt: TGTGCCAGCAGCTCTCTCTCTCGGGGACAGCCCGTAAATTTT; cdr3_aa: CASSSLSRGQPVNF